The clone carrying this T cell receptor beta chain appeared many times. The data are from a study of low-dose radiotherapy and immunotherapy resistance in tumors. Whole-study context: Each fraction for Cohort 1 was 0.5 Gy, given every 2 weeks, and the total came to 6.5 Gy. Cohort 2, a group dosed every two weeks at 1 Gy per fraction, received 13 Gy in total over 26 weeks.

CDR1 and CDR2 from the germline V gene are DFQATT and SNEGSKA (reference sequence). This CDR3 spans 12 amino acids. TRAV- and TRBV-specific primers primed first-strand cDNA, covering alpha and beta chains. The PCR that amplified TCRs ran for approximately 20 cycles, relying on a constant-region primer and a V-primer adapter. Via MiXCR, TCRdb re-called the reads, giving one row per CDR3 protein. The table shows fewer than 95,000 distinct CDR3 sequences, with more than 8% occurring only once. Time point of the sample: before trial treatment. Low-dose radiotherapy and low-dose cyclophosphamide, together with aspirin, ipilimumab and nivolumab, were given to donors.

This chain joins TRBV20-1 and TRBJ2-7; 9 positions match TRBD1. Sequenced material: PBMCs, taken before treatment. The TCR comes from a male donor with prostate cancer. CDR3 in DNA: TGCAGCGGGGGACAGGGCCGCTACGAGCAGTACTTC. Translated, it gives CSGGQGRYEQYF.